Shown below are 20 T cell receptor beta chains from a single sample sequenced in a study of sequential checkpoint blockade in melanoma. Treatment in this sample: randomized to nivolumab then ipilimumab (arm A) or the reverse (arm B). Only in-frame clones appear in the TCRdb table, and some are missing; sequencing was by immunoSEQ multiplex PCR. The sample lists tens of thousands of clones; approximately 90% were seen once. Material: CD8+ T cells sorted from blood (inferred from file names), obtained from a patient given nivolumab and ipilimumab in sequence. These receptors all stem from a human donor with melanoma.

V gene TRBV27 combines with J gene TRBJ2-1, with TRBD1 as a possible D gene (5 bases). This CDR3 spans 13 amino acids. V shed 1 base and J shed 6 bases, with 7 bases lying between them. Germline V gene lookup returns CDR1 MNHEY and CDR2 SMNVEV (reference sequence). The CDR3 protein is CASSLWQGNEQFF. The CDR3 DNA reads as TGTGCCAGCAGTTTATGGCAGGGCAATGAGCAGTTCTTC.

V and J are TRBV4-3 and TRBJ2-1; D perhaps matches TRBD1 (6 bases). Trimming took off 0 bases at V and 5 bases at J, with 17 bases between the two ends. The V gene's germline CDR1 is LGHNA and CDR2 YSLEER. The CDR3 runs to 17 residues. CDR3 sequence reads: CASSQDRVRTVNNEQFF. DNA of the CDR3: TGCGCCAGCAGCCAAGATAGGGTGCGGACAGTTAACAATGAGCAGTTCTTC.

This rearrangement joins TRBV19 to TRBJ2-7, with TRBD2 as a possible D gene (6 bases). Germline V gene sequence: CDR1 LNHDA, CDR2 SQIVND (reference sequence). The CDR3 is 13 amino acids. Trimming removed 3 bases from V and 7 bases from J, with 13 bases in between. CDR3 sequence reads: CASSIVAGLEQYV. The CDR3 DNA is TGTGCCAGTAGTATCGTTGCGGGACTTGAGCAGTACGTC.

The chain is built from TRBV14 and TRBJ2-2, with a tentative D call TRBD2 (5 bases). The CDR3 totals 14 residues. Germline CDR1 and CDR2: SGHDN and FVKESK. Trimming took 3 bases from V and 1 from J, leaving 6 bases between them. The CDR3 loop is CASSHRGNTGELFF. The CDR3 nucleotides read TGTGCCAGCAGCCATCGGGGGAACACCGGGGAGCTGTTTTTT.

V usage is TRBV18 and J usage is TRBJ2-5; D perhaps matches TRBD1 (5 bases). The J call may be faulty, since TRBJ2-7 better matches the DNA end. Looked up from germline, CDR1 is KGHSH and CDR2 is LQKENI. The CDR3 sequence is 13 residues long. CDR3 nucleotides: TGTGCCAGCTCACACCCGACAGAGTACGAGCAGTACTTC. Its translation: CASSHPTEYEQYF.

In regard to this clone: The sample carries other DNA sequences with the same CDR3. This chain joins TRBV6-5 and TRBJ2-7; 8 bases fit TRBD2. Germline values: CDR1 MNHEY, CDR2 SVGAGI. The length of the CDR3 is 13 residues. V shed 0 bases, J shed 7 bases, and the junction held 2 bases outside the gene matches. In nucleotides, the CDR3 is TGTGCCAGCAGTTACTCGGAGCGGGGGGAGCAGTACGTC. The encoded protein is CASSYSERGEQYV.

J is TRBJ1-2 and V is TRBV11-2, with D possibly matching TRBD1 (5 bases). Germline V gene sequence: CDR1 SGHAT, CDR2 FQNNGV. V gave up 1 base and J gave up 5 bases, with 8 bases separating them. This CDR3 has 13 amino acids. The CDR3 spells CASSLGAGYGYTF. The CDR3 nucleotides read TGTGCCAGCAGCTTAGGGGCAGGGTATGGCTACACCTTC.

The CDR3 DNA reads TGTGCCAGCAGCTTAGGACAGTACCAAGAGACCCAGTACTTC. Translated: CASSLGQYQETQYF. This chain connects TRBV11-2 to TRBJ2-5, with a possible D match to TRBD1 (5 bases). CDR1 SGHAT and CDR2 FQNNGV come from the germline V gene. The CDR3 has 14 amino acids. Trimming stripped 1 base from V and 0 bases from J, with 6 bases between.

The chain carries TRBV5-1 and TRBJ1-5; D remains unclear. Germline V gene sequence: CDR1 SGHRS, CDR2 YFSETQ. The CDR3 covers 16 residues. Trimming took off 0 bases at V and 4 bases at J, with 14 bases between the two ends. This CDR3 is CASSLGLLGENQPQHF. CDR3 bases: TGCGCCAGCAGCTTGGGCCTACTCGGGGAAAATCAGCCCCAGCATTTT.

The rearrangement links TRBV5-1 to TRBJ2-5; 9 bases agree with TRBD2. The junction had 7 bases not matched to a gene; V was cut back by 2 bases and J by 14 bases. CDR1 is SGHRS, CDR2 YFSETQ, per germline. The CDR3 length is 12 residues. The CDR3 DNA is TGCGCCAGCAGCTTTCAGCGGGAGGCCTTATACTTC. Translated: CASSFQREALYF.

This chain links TRBV5-8 with TRBJ2-1, with D possibly TRBD1 on 6 matching bases. CDR3 length: 16 residues. From germline, CDR1 is SGHTS and CDR2 YDEGEE. V lost 2 bases, J lost 4 bases, and 16 bases lay in between. Here the CDR3 reads CASSFNVGTLYNEQFF. In DNA form, the CDR3 reads TGTGCCAGCAGCTTTAATGTCGGGACACTTTACAATGAGCAGTTCTTC.

The rearrangement joins TRBV5-6 to TRBJ2-1, with a tentative D call TRBD2 (5 bases). This CDR3 comprises 12 residues. Trimming pared 5 bases from V and 6 bases from J, leaving 9 bases between. In germline, CDR1 is SGHDT, CDR2 YYEEEE. The CDR3 reads CASSRDFNEQFF. The CDR3, as DNA: TGTGCCAGCAGTCGGGATTTCAATGAGCAGTTCTTC.

This clone appeared a single time. This chain links TRBV11-3 with TRBJ1-2; D is possibly TRBD1 (5 bases). V lost 2 bases, J lost 6 bases, and 16 bases lay in between. The CDR3 runs 15 residues. In germline, CDR1 is SGHNT, CDR2 YENEEA. CDR3 nucleotides: TGTGCCAGCAGCTTATCCGCCGGTCCAGGGAATGGCTACACCTTC. This sequence encodes CASSLSAGPGNGYTF.

The chain uses TRBV9 and TRBJ1-2, with D hard to call. The germline V gene has CDR1 SGDLS and CDR2 YYNGEE. CDR3 size: 15 residues. The V and J ends lost 0 bases and 6 bases respectively, with 15 bases between them. The CDR3 DNA follows: TGTGCCAGCAGCGTAGGCCCCGCTCAGGTGCATGGCTACACCTTC. It codes for CASSVGPAQVHGYTF.

The chain uses TRBV9 and TRBJ2-4, with 7 bases aligning to TRBD2. Trimming took 2 bases from V and 8 from J; bases not matched to a gene: 13. CDR1 and CDR2 (germline): SGDLS, YYNGEE. This CDR3 comprises 16 residues. Here the CDR3 reads CASSVGWGRDGDIQYF. The CDR3 coding sequence is TGTGCCAGCAGCGTGGGTTGGGGGAGGGATGGGGACATTCAGTACTTC.

The rearrangement links TRBV4-1 to TRBJ2-7, with 7 bases matching TRBD2. Per the germline V gene, CDR1 is MGHRA and CDR2 is YSYEKL. V lost 1 base to trimming and J lost 3 bases; unmatched junction nucleotides: 9. This CDR3 has 16 amino acids. The CDR3 spells CASSQASAGEGYEQYF. In nucleotides, the CDR3 is TGCGCCAGCAGCCAAGCCTCTGCCGGGGAGGGCTACGAGCAGTACTTC.

This rearrangement joins TRBV5-1 to TRBJ2-7; TRBD1 agrees at 7 bases. This CDR3 comprises 17 residues. In germline, CDR1 is SGHRS, CDR2 YFSETQ. J gave up 3 bases and V 0 bases, and 12 bases lay outside the gene matches. CDR3 bases: TGCGCCAGCAGCTTGGGGCTCGGGACAGCTGTACACTACGAGCAGTACTTC. It yields the protein CASSLGLGTAVHYEQYF.

The rearrangement links TRBV27 to TRBJ2-3; D is perhaps TRBD1 (5 bases). CDR1 and CDR2 (germline): MNHEY, SMNVEV (reference sequence). The length of the CDR3 is 16 residues. V was shortened by 3 bases and J by 6 bases, with 19 bases between the two germline ends. CDR3 in amino acids: CASSFKIGALEDTQYF. The CDR3 nucleotides read TGTGCCAGCAGTTTTAAGATAGGGGCATTGGAGGATACGCAGTATTTT.

The chain employs TRBV7-2 and TRBJ2-3, with TRBD2 as a possible D gene (6 bases). CDR3 length: 14 amino acids. V was trimmed by 3 bases and J by 5 bases, leaving 12 bases between them. Germline assignment: CDR1 SGHTA and CDR2 FQGNSA. The DNA for the CDR3 is TGTGCCAGCAGCTTCCGGGACTTTGGAGATACGCAGTATTTT. Its protein product is CASSFRDFGDTQYF.

V is TRBV27 and J is TRBJ2-5, with D possibly matching TRBD2 (6 bases). The CDR3 is made up of 17 amino acids. CDR1 and CDR2 (germline): MNHEY, SMNVEV (reference sequence). Trimming pared 5 bases from V and 1 base from J, leaving 20 bases between. The chain's CDR3 is CASSRRGTPLTQETQYF. For the CDR3, the DNA is TGTGCCAGCAGTAGGCGCGGGACCCCCCTTACCCAAGAGACCCAGTACTTC.